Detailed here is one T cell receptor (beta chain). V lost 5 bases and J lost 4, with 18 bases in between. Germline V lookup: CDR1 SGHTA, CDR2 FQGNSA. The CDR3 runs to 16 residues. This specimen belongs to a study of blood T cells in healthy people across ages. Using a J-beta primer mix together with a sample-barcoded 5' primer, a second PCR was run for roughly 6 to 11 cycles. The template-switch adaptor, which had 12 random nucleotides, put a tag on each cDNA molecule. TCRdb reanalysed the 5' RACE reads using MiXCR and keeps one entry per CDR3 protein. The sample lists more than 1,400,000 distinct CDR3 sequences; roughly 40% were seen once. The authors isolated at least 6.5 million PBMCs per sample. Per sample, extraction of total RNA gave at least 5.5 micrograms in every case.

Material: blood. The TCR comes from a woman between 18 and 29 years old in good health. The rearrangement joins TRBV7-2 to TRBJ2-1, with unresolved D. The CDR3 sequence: CASSATVAALYNEQFF. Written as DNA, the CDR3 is TGTGCCAGCAGCGCGACGGTGGCGGCCCTTTACAATGAGCAGTTCTTC.